This entry lists 27 T cell receptor beta chains sequenced from one sample in a study of T cell responses to AZD1222 COVID-19 vaccine. The table came from immunoSEQ multiplex PCR; TCRdb's copy has only in-frame clones and leaves some out. The table lists about 59,000 clones, approximately 89% of them singletons, with roughly 6.1% in the top ten. The sample was peripheral blood, taken 28 days after the second AZD1222 dose. These receptors all come from an adult who received the AZD1222 COVID-19 vaccine.

The CDR3 region is CASSGQVNTEAFF. The CDR3 DNA follows: TGTGCCAGTAGTGGTCAAGTGAACACTGAAGCTTTCTTT. V usage is TRBV19 and J usage is TRBJ1-1; no reliable D call. Germline V gene sequence: CDR1 LNHDA, CDR2 SQIVND (reference sequence). The CDR3 is made up of 13 amino acids. Trimming took 5 bases from V and 0 from J, leaving 7 bases between them.

DNA for the CDR3: TGTGCCAGCAGCGTAGGACTAGCGGGACTCTACAATGAGCAGTTCTTC. It translates to CASSVGLAGLYNEQFF. The chain joins TRBV9 to TRBJ2-1, with 11 bases lining up with TRBD2. After removal of 0 bases from V and 3 bases from J, the junction contained 2 bases not matched to a gene. The CDR3 contains 16 residues. Germline V gives CDR1 SGDLS, CDR2 YYNGEE.

The chain has TRBV5-1 and TRBJ2-1; TRBD2 agrees at 8 bases. Germline-derived CDR1 and CDR2 are SGHRS and YFSETQ. There are 15 residues in the CDR3. V trimming: 4 bases; J trimming: 4 bases; junction bases outside the gene matches: 7. Written as DNA, the CDR3 is TGCGCCAGCAGCCCCGCTAGCGGGCATTACAATGAGCAGTTCTTC. Encoded protein: CASSPASGHYNEQFF.

About this clone itself: Within the sample, other DNA sequences also encode this same CDR3. This chain connects TRBV6-5 to TRBJ2-7; no clear D. The CDR3 runs to 13 residues. V was pared by 6 bases and J by 0 bases, with 9 bases between. Germline-derived CDR1 and CDR2 are MNHEY and SVGAGI. Here the CDR3 DNA reads TGTGCCAGCAGCGTACCGGGCTCCTACGAGCAGTACTTC. Translating it yields CASSVPGSYEQYF.

This chain joins TRBV28 and TRBJ2-3; TRBD2 agrees at 9 bases. The trim removed 2 bases at V and 2 bases at J, leaving 2 bases unmatched. Germline V gene data show CDR1 as MDHEN and CDR2 as SYDVKM. The CDR3 is 15 amino acids. The CDR3 DNA reads TGTGCCAGCAGTTTAGGCGGGGGGGCCACAGATACGCAGTATTTT. It yields the protein CASSLGGGATDTQYF.

This chain uses TRBV24-1 with TRBJ2-5, with D perhaps given as TRBD1 or TRBD2 (5 bases each). Germline V gives CDR1 KGHDR, CDR2 SFDVKD. Trimming took off 4 bases at V and 5 bases at J, with 16 bases between the two ends. This CDR3 has 15 amino acids. The CDR3 sequence is CATSESPGPRETQYF. The CDR3, as DNA: TGTGCCACCAGTGAATCCCCGGGACCCCGGGAGACCCAGTACTTC.

The chain carries TRBV19 and TRBJ1-2; perhaps TRBD1 as D (5 bases). The germline V and J ends were trimmed by 7 bases and 2 bases, with 23 bases remaining between them. CDR3 length: 17 residues. CDR1 and CDR2 from the germline V gene are LNHDA and SQIVND (reference sequence). The CDR3 nucleotides are TGTGCCAGTATTCCCAATCAAGTGCAGGGAAACAACTATGGCTACACCTTC. Its translation: CASIPNQVQGNNYGYTF.

J is TRBJ1-4 and V is TRBV15; 9 bases match TRBD1. Germline values: CDR1 LNHNV, CDR2 YYDKDF (reference sequence). V shed 3 bases, J shed 12 bases, and the junction held 5 bases outside the gene matches. CDR3 length equals 13 residues. The CDR3, as DNA: TGTGCCACCAGCAGGGACAGGGGATCTGAACTGTTTTTT. The encoded protein is CATSRDRGSELFF. The full variable domain, in which reference TRBV15 and TRBJ1-4 provide the parts outside the CDR3, is DAMVIQNPRYQVTQFGKPVTLSCSQTLNHNVMYWYQQKSSQAPKLLFHYYDKDFNNEADTPDNFQSRRPNTSFCFLDIRSPGLGDTAMYLCATSRDRGSELFFGSGTQLSVL.

Here the CDR3 DNA reads TGCGCCAGCAGCTTATCAGCGGGGACCCAAGAGACCCAGTACTTC. This sequence encodes CASSLSAGTQETQYF. V gene TRBV5-1 combines with J gene TRBJ2-5; 7 bases align to TRBD2. V lost 2 bases to trimming and J lost 1 base; unmatched junction nucleotides: 5. CDR3 length equals 15 residues. Germline V lookup: CDR1 SGHRS, CDR2 YFSETQ. Filled out from reference TRBV5-1 and TRBJ2-5, the complete variable domain reads KAGVTQTPRYLIKTRGQQVTLSCSPISGHRSVSWYQQTPGQGLQFLFEYFSETQRNKGNFPGRFSGRQFSNSRSEMNVSTLELGDSALYLCASSLSAGTQETQYFGPGTRLLVL.

This sequence joins TRBV7-2 and TRBJ2-7; D ambiguous. There are 13 residues in the CDR3. V lost 1 base and J 6 bases, leaving 10 bases between the germline ends. Germline V gene lookup returns CDR1 SGHTA and CDR2 FQGNSA. CDR3 in DNA: TGTGCCAGCAGCTTAGGGCGTTACGGCGAGCAGTACTTC. Translated: CASSLGRYGEQYF.

The chain recombines TRBV27 with TRBJ1-6; D not certain. The CDR3 extends over 15 amino acids. CDR1 is MNHEY and CDR2 is SMNVEV in the germline V gene (reference sequence). Deletions cut 4 bases from V and 0 bases from J, with 7 bases between. The CDR3 DNA reads as TGTGCCAGCAGTTGGGTGAGCTCCTATAATTCACCCCTCCACTTT. As protein: CASSWVSSYNSPLHF.

The chain joins TRBV11-2 to TRBJ2-3; no clear D. Germline assignment: CDR1 SGHAT and CDR2 FQNNGV. Trimming stripped 0 bases from V and 0 bases from J, with 7 bases between. The CDR3 length is 15 residues. CDR3 in amino acids: CASSLDRDSTDTQYF. For the CDR3, the DNA is TGTGCCAGCAGCTTAGATAGAGATAGCACAGATACGCAGTATTTT.

The V call is TRBV11-2, the J call TRBJ1-1, with 7 bases matching TRBD1. The germline V gene encodes CDR1 SGHAT and CDR2 FQNNGV. The CDR3 covers 17 residues. V lost 5 bases to trimming and J lost 4 bases; unmatched junction nucleotides: 16. CDR3 DNA: TGTGCCAGCAGCCCCGAGACAGGGTATCGGATCGGCACTGAAGCTTTCTTT. It translates to CASSPETGYRIGTEAFF.

This rearrangement joins TRBV11-2 to TRBJ1-1; no firm D call. This CDR3 has 13 residues. CDR1 and CDR2 from the germline V gene are SGHAT and FQNNGV. The ends were cut back, 5 bases at V and 1 base at J, with 8 bases in the middle. CDR3 residues: CASSVWGNTEAFF. CDR3 nucleotide sequence: TGTGCCAGCAGCGTGTGGGGGAACACTGAAGCTTTCTTT.

This chain joins TRBV6-5 and TRBJ2-7; TRBD1 might be the D (5 bases). This CDR3 is built from 15 residues. Germline loops: CDR1 MNHEY, CDR2 SVGAGI. V lost 7 bases to trimming and J lost 7 bases, with 23 bases between them. CDR3 protein: CASIQNPTAPWEQYF. The CDR3 region has the DNA TGTGCCAGCATCCAAAACCCGACAGCCCCGTGGGAGCAGTACTTC.

The V and J genes are TRBV10-3 and TRBJ2-7; 7 bases are a match to TRBD1. This CDR3 contains 12 residues. Germline trimming cut 10 bases from V and 1 base from J; bases unmatched to any gene: 4. Germline CDR1 ENHRY, CDR2 SYGVKD. This CDR3 is CARGQVSYEQYF. In DNA form, the CDR3 reads TGTGCCAGAGGACAGGTTTCCTACGAGCAGTACTTC.

V usage is TRBV24-1 and J usage is TRBJ2-1, with D possibly being TRBD1 or TRBD2 (5 bases each). The V end was cut by 12 bases, the J end by 5 bases, with 13 bases between. This CDR3 region has 12 residues. CDR1 and CDR2 (germline): KGHDR, SFDVKD. The CDR3 here is CAAGTVNNEQFF. CDR3 bases: TGTGCCGCCGGGACGGTGAACAATGAGCAGTTCTTC.

V gene TRBV2 combines with J gene TRBJ1-1; D is perhaps TRBD1 (5 bases). From germline, CDR1 is SNHLY and CDR2 FYNNEI. V dropped 8 bases and J dropped 1 base, with 17 bases sitting between them. The CDR3 totals 15 residues. The CDR3 here is CASFSPMGGNTEAFF. CDR3 DNA sequence: TGTGCCAGCTTCTCCCCCATGGGGGGGAACACTGAAGCTTTCTTT.

In the case of this clone: At one end, the junction sequence differs from germline, possibly due to a read error. The sample contains more than one DNA sequence encoding this CDR3. The rearrangement joins TRBV6-5 to TRBJ1-1, with D possibly TRBD1 on 6 matching bases. CDR3 length: 14 amino acids. CDR1 and CDR2 from the germline V gene are MNHEY and SVGAGI. DNA for the CDR3: TGCGCCAGCACCAAACAGGGAATGAACACTGAAGCTTTCTTT. Translating gives CASTKQGMNTEAFF.

CDR3 in DNA: TGTGCCACTAGGGTGGGCCACTCCTACAATGAGCAGTTCTTC. It codes for CATRVGHSYNEQFF. V usage is TRBV15 and J usage is TRBJ2-1; D uncertain. Germline V gene data show CDR1 as LNHNV and CDR2 as YYDKDF (reference sequence). The CDR3 runs 14 residues. Trimming took off 9 bases at V and 0 bases at J, with 12 bases between the two ends.

The rearrangement uses TRBV7-9 and TRBJ2-7; 9 nucleotides agree with TRBD1. CDR3 length: 14 amino acids. The V gene end was trimmed by 5 bases and the J gene end by 9 bases; junction bases not matched to a gene: 11. Germline CDR1 and CDR2: SEHNR and FQNEAQ (reference sequence). CDR3 residues: CASSQQGALSVQYF. In nucleotides, the CDR3 is TGTGCCAGCAGCCAACAGGGGGCGTTAAGCGTGCAGTACTTC.

The chain employs TRBV10-3 and TRBJ2-7; D is possibly TRBD2 (6 bases). The V and J ends lost 3 bases and 2 bases respectively, with 11 bases between them. Germline V gives CDR1 ENHRY, CDR2 SYGVKD. This CDR3 is built from 14 residues. The CDR3 reads CAISDDSGTYEQYF. The DNA for the CDR3 is TGTGCCATCAGTGACGATAGCGGTACCTACGAGCAGTACTTC.

This chain links TRBV6-2 or TRBV6-3 with TRBJ1-1, with 7 positions matching TRBD1. Trimming at V came to 5 bases and at J to 5 bases, leaving 5 bases not matched to a gene. Germline V gives CDR1 MNHEY, CDR2 SVGEGT. This CDR3 is built from 13 residues. The CDR3 is CASSAPGGTEAFF. CDR3 DNA: TGTGCCAGCAGTGCACCAGGGGGTACTGAAGCTTTCTTT.

The V and J genes are TRBV5-1 and TRBJ2-7, with 8 nucleotides matching TRBD1. Trimming cost V 0 bases and J 2 bases; bases outside gene matches: 4. This CDR3 is built from 15 residues. Germline-derived CDR1 and CDR2 are SGHRS and YFSETQ. This chain's CDR3 is CASSLVQGATYEQYF. DNA for the CDR3: TGCGCCAGCAGCTTGGTGCAGGGGGCCACCTACGAGCAGTACTTC.

The chain employs TRBV23-1 and TRBJ2-7; 11 nucleotides agree with TRBD1. TRBV23-1 is recorded as an ORF, its role being uncertain. Germline trimming cut 4 bases from V and 0 bases from J; bases unmatched to any gene: 11. CDR3 size: 18 residues. CDR3: CASSPSHRGTGGSYEQYF. The DNA of the CDR3 is TGCGCCAGCAGTCCATCACACCGAGGGACAGGGGGCTCCTACGAGCAGTACTTC.

CDR3 amino acids: CASSLPATNEKLFF. DNA of the CDR3: TGTGCCAGCAGTTTACCTGCAACTAATGAAAAACTGTTTTTT. This chain links TRBV28 with TRBJ1-4; no clear D. This CDR3 comprises 14 residues. The ends were cut back, 2 bases at V and 0 bases at J, with 4 bases in the middle. Germline lookup yields CDR1 MDHEN and CDR2 SYDVKM.

The chain is built from TRBV18 and TRBJ2-2, with TRBD1 identical over 8 bases. Germline lookup yields CDR1 KGHSH and CDR2 LQKENI. V lost 1 base and J lost 5; bases outside the gene matches: 6. CDR3 size: 16 residues. CDR3 DNA: TGTGCCAGCTCACCACTTGCGACAGGGGAAACCGGGGAGCTGTTTTTT. Amino acid sequence: CASSPLATGETGELFF.